These 4 T cell receptor beta chains share one sample of origin, sequenced in a study of T cell responses to AZD1222 COVID-19 vaccine. This table comes from immunoSEQ multiplex PCR, and its TCRdb copy is limited to in-frame clones, with some not included. The profile covers approximately 110,000 clones, with roughly nine tenths appearing a single time and 4.4% taken by the ten largest. The source was peripheral blood, collected on day 0 of AZD1222 vaccination. These receptors came from an adult in good health.

In this sample, this clone turned up a few times. This sequence joins TRBV7-9 and TRBJ2-7, with TRBD2 identical over 7 bases. Trimming took 1 base from V and 0 from J; bases not matched to a gene: 9. Germline CDR1 is SEHNR and CDR2 is FQNEAQ (reference sequence). The CDR3 runs 17 residues. CDR3: CASSLGGAGISSYEQYF. The CDR3 region has the DNA TGTGCCAGCAGCTTAGGGGGAGCGGGGATAAGCTCCTACGAGCAGTACTTC.

The chain carries TRBV5-5 and TRBJ1-1; possibly TRBD1 for D (5 bases). Germline V gene sequence: CDR1 SGHKS, CDR2 YYEKEE (reference sequence). V gave up 0 bases and J gave up 0 bases, with 24 bases separating them. The CDR3 runs to 20 residues. Written as DNA, the CDR3 is TGTGCCAGCAGCTTGGAAGTTCGGCTTGACAGAGACCCAATGAACACTGAAGCTTTCTTT. This encodes CASSLEVRLDRDPMNTEAFF.

The V and J genes are TRBV4-2 and TRBJ2-7; 8 bases are a match to TRBD1. The V gene end was trimmed by 2 bases and the J gene end by 0 bases; junction bases not matched to a gene: 6. The CDR3 is 16 amino acids. CDR1 and CDR2 from the germline V gene are LGHNA and YNFKEQ. This CDR3 is CASSQSTGDSSYEQYF. CDR3 in DNA: TGTGCCAGCAGCCAATCGACAGGGGATAGCTCCTACGAGCAGTACTTC.

Only one count was recorded for this clone. The chain couples TRBV10-3 to TRBJ2-2, with 7 bases identical to TRBD2. The CDR3 loop spans 18 amino acids. Losses at the gene ends were 8 bases for V and 0 bases for J; bases not matched to a gene: 15. In germline, CDR1 is ENHRY, CDR2 SYGVKD. As DNA, the CDR3 is TGTGCCATCCCCTTAGGCGGGTCCCTAGCGGCGAACACCGGGGAGCTGTTTTTT. It encodes CAIPLGGSLAANTGELFF.